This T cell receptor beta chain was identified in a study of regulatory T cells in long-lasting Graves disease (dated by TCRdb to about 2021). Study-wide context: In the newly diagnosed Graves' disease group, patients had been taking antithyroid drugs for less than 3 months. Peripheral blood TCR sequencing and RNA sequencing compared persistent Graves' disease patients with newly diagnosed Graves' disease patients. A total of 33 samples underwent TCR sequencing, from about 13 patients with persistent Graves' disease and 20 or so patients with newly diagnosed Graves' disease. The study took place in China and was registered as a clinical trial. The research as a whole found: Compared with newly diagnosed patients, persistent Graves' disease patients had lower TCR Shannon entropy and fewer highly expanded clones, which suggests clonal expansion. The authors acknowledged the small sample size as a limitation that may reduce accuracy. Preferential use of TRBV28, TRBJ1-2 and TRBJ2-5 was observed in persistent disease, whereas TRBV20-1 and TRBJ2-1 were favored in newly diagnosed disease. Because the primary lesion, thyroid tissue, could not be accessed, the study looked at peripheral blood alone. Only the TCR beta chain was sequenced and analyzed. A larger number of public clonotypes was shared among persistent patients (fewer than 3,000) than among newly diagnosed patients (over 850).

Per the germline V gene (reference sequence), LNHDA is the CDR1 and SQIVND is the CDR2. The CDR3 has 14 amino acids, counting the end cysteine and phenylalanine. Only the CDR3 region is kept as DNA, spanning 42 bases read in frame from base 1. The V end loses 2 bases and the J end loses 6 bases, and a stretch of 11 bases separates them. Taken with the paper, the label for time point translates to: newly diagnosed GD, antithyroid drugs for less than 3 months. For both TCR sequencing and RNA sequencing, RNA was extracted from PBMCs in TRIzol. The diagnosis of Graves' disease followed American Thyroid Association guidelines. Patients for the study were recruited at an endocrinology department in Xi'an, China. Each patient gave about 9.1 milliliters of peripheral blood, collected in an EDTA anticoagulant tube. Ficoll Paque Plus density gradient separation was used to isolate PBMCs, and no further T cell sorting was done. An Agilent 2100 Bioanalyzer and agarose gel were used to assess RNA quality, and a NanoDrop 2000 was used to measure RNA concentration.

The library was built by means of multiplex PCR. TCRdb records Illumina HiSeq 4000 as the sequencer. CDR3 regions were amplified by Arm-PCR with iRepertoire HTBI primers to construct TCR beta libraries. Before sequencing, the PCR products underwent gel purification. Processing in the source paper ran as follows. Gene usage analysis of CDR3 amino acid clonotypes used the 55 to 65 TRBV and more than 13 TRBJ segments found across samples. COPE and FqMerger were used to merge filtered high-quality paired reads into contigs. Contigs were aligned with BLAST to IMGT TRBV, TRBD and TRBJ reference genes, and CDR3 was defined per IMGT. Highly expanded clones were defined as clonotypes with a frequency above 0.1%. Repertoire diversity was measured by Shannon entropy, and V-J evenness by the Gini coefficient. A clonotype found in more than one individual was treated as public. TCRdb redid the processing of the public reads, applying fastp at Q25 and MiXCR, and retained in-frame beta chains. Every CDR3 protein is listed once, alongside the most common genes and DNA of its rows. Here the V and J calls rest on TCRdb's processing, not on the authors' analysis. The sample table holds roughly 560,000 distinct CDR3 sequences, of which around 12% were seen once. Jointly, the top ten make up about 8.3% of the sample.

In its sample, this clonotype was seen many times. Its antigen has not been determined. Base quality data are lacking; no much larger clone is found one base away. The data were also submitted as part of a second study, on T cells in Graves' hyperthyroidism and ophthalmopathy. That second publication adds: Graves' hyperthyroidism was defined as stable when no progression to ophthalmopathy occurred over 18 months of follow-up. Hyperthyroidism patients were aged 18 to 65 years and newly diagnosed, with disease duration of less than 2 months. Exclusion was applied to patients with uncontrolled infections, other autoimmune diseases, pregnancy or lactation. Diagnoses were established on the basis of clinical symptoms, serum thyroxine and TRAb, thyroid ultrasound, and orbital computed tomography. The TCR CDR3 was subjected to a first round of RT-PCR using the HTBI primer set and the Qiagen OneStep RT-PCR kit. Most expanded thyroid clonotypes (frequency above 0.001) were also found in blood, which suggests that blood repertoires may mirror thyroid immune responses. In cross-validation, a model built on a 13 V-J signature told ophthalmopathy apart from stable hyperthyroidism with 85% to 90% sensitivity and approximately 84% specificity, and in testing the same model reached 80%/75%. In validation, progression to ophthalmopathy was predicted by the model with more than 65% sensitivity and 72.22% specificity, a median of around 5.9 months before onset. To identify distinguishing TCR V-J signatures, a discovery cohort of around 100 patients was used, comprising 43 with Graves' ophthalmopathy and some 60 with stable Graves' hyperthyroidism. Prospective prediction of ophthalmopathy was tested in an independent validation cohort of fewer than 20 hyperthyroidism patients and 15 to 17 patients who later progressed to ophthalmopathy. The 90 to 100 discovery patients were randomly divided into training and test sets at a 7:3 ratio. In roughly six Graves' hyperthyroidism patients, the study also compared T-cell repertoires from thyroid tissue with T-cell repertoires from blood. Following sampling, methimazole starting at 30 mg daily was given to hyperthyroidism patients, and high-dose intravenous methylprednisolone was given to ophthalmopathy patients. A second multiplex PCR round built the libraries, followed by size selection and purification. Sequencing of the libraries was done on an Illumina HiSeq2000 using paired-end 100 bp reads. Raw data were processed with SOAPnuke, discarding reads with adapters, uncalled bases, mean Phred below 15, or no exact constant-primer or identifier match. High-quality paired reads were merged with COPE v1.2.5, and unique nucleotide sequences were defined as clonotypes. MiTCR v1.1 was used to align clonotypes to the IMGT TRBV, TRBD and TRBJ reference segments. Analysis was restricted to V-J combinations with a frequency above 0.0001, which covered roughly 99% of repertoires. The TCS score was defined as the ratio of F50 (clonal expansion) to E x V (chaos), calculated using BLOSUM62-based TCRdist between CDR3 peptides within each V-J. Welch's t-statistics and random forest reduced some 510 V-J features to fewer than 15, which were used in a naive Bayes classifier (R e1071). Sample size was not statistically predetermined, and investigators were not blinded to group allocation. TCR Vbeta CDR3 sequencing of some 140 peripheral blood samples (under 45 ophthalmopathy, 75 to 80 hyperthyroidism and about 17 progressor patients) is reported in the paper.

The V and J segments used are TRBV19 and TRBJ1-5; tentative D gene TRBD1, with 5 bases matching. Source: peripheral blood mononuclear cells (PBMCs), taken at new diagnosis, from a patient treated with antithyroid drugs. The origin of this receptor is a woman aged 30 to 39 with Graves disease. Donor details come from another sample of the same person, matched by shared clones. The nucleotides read TGTGCCAGTAGTATAAAGGGGTCGGGTCAGCCCCAGCATTTT. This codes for CASSIKGSGQPQHF. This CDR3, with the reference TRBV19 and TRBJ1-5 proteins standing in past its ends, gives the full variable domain DGGITQSPKYLFRKEGQNVTLSCEQNLNHDAMYWYRQDPGQGLRLIYYSQIVNDFQKGDIAEGYSVSREKKESFPLTVTSAQKNPTAFYLCASSIKGSGQPQHFGDGTRLSIL.